This T cell receptor (beta chain) was documented in a study of cytomegalovirus exposure and HLA in healthy donors. Profiling relied on immunoSEQ multiplex PCR, and the TCRdb table lists in-frame clones only, not all of them. This repertoire shows about 150,000 clones, roughly 89% found once; its top ten account for 3.5% to 5.5%. J gave up 4 bases and V 0 bases, and 3 bases lay outside the gene matches. CDR3 length: 15 residues. CDR1 is SGHRS and CDR2 is YFSETQ in the germline V gene. The chain carries TRBV5-1 and TRBJ2-3; TRBD1 aligns across 9 bases. The sample taken for sequencing was PBMCs. The sequence was obtained from a man between 18 and 35 years old in good health and CMV-seropositive. CDR3 sequence reads: CASSLEGQGPDTQYF. The CDR3 bases are TGCGCCAGCAGCTTGGAGGGACAGGGTCCAGATACGCAGTATTTT.